The 10 T cell receptor beta chains below come from one sample, sequenced in a study of OX40 agonist ivuxolimab in advanced cancers. Method: immunoSEQ multiplex PCR; TCRdb's copy keeps in-frame clones and lacks some. The sample has under 85,000 clones, 91% seen once. The source was CD4+ or CD8+ T cells sorted from blood, collected in a trial of the OX40 agonist ivuxolimab. The receptor source for this set is an adult with an advanced solid tumor such as melanoma, head and neck, liver or kidney cancer.

The table lists this clone with a count of one. The J gene is TRBJ2-3, the V gene TRBV5-1; D is unclear. CDR1 and CDR2 from the germline V gene are SGHRS and YFSETQ. The V end was cut by 1 base, the J end by 2 bases, with 20 bases between. This CDR3 spans 18 amino acids. CDR3: CASSLSLSGVSVTDTQYF. CDR3 nucleotide sequence: TGCGCCAGCAGCTTGTCTTTATCGGGCGTGTCAGTCACAGATACGCAGTATTTT.

This clone was detected a few times. The chain employs TRBV11-2 and TRBJ2-4, with 7 positions matching TRBD1. The CDR3 consists of 14 residues. V trimming: 2 bases; J trimming: 5 bases; junction bases outside the gene matches: 3. In germline, CDR1 is SGHAT, CDR2 FQNNGV. Here the CDR3 DNA reads TGTGCCAGCAGCTTACGGGACAGTCAAAACATTCAGTACTTC. The encoded protein is CASSLRDSQNIQYF. The full variable domain, in which reference TRBV11-2 and TRBJ2-4 provide the parts outside the CDR3, is EAGVAQSPRYKIIEKRQSVAFWCNPISGHATLYWYQQILGQGPKLLIQFQNNGVVDDSQLPKDRFSAERLKGVDSTLKIQPAKLEDSAVYLCASSLRDSQNIQYFGAGTRLSVL.

The chain carries TRBV18 and TRBJ1-1; D possibly corresponds to TRBD1 (6 bases). The CDR3 has 14 amino acids. Trimming pared 3 bases from V and 3 bases from J, leaving 11 bases between. In germline, CDR1 is KGHSH, CDR2 LQKENI. This CDR3 reads CASSPRGADTEAFF. CDR3 coding DNA: TGTGCCAGCTCACCTCGGGGGGCGGACACTGAAGCTTTCTTT.

The chain joins TRBV19 to TRBJ1-5; tentatively, D is TRBD1 (5 bases). The CDR3 is 14 residues long. Trimming left V 4 bases short and J 6 bases short, with 13 bases between. CDR1 LNHDA and CDR2 SQIVND come from the germline V gene (reference sequence). This chain's CDR3 is CASSTTGGSQPQHF. The DNA of the CDR3 is TGTGCCAGTAGTACCACGGGGGGAAGTCAGCCCCAGCATTTT.

The chain joins TRBV28 to TRBJ2-5; D uncertain. Deletions cut 1 base from V and 0 bases from J, with 9 bases between. The CDR3 consists of 15 residues. CDR1 MDHEN and CDR2 SYDVKM come from the germline V gene. Here the CDR3 DNA reads TGTGCCAGCAGTTTATCGAATGGGAACCAAGAGACCCAGTACTTC. Translation: CASSLSNGNQETQYF.

The chain carries TRBV7-3 and TRBJ2-2, with a possible D match to TRBD2 (6 bases). Trimming took off 5 bases at V and 3 bases at J, with 10 bases between the two ends. The germline V gene has CDR1 SGHTA and CDR2 FQGTGA. The CDR3 totals 14 residues. The CDR3 protein is CASSPGTDTGELFF. For the CDR3, the DNA is TGTGCCAGCAGCCCCGGGACTGACACCGGGGAGCTGTTTTTT.

The CDR3 here is CASRDPVYNEQFF. CDR3 in DNA: TGTGCCAGCAGGGACCCCGTTTACAATGAGCAGTTCTTC. This chain joins TRBV6-6 and TRBJ2-1; D is uncertain. The CDR3 totals 13 residues. V was pared by 6 bases and J by 4 bases, with 10 bases between. The germline V gene has CDR1 MNHNY and CDR2 SVGAGI (reference sequence).

This chain links TRBV19 with TRBJ2-3, with D uncertain. Trimming removed 3 bases from V and 6 bases from J, with 10 bases in between. The CDR3 is 13 residues long. Germline assignment: CDR1 LNHDA and CDR2 SQIVND (reference sequence). The CDR3 nucleotides are TGTGCCAGTAGTATCGGTCTAGGTGATACGCAGTATTTT. It is translated as CASSIGLGDTQYF.

The gene calls are TRBV9 and TRBJ2-7; 8 positions agree with TRBD2. With V trimmed by 1 base and J by 3 bases, 9 bases remained unmatched. The germline V gene encodes CDR1 SGDLS and CDR2 YYNGEE. The CDR3 length is 16 residues. As DNA, the CDR3 is TGTGCCAGCAGCGTATCGGCGGGGGGAGGAATCTACGAGCAGTACTTC. This gives the protein CASSVSAGGGIYEQYF.

This chain links TRBV7-9 with TRBJ1-2, with 8 bases matching TRBD1. Germline lookup yields CDR1 SEHNR and CDR2 FQNEAQ (reference sequence). The V segment lost 2 bases and the J segment 6 bases; nucleotides outside the gene matches: 5. The CDR3 is 14 residues long. The CDR3 DNA sequence: TGTGCCAGCAGCTTATTAAAGACAGGGGATGGCTACACCTTC. Translated, it gives CASSLLKTGDGYTF.